The source of this T cell receptor beta chain is a study of blood T cells in healthy people across ages. Study results and limitations: Shifts in expanded clonotypes may have been confounded by donor CMV status, which was unknown.

Every donor contributed roughly 10 milliliters of peripheral blood by blood draw. Researchers isolated at least 6 million PBMCs per sample. Combining a sample-barcoded 5' primer with a J-beta primer mix, a second PCR ran for roughly 7 to 12 cycles. MiXCR was run by TCRdb on the 5' RACE reads, yielding one entry per CDR3 protein. Here the sample spans 1.5 million to 1.8 million distinct CDR3 sequences, approximately 39% being singletons. V lost 7 bases and J lost 4, with 13 bases in between. Germline assignment: CDR1 SQVTM and CDR2 ANQGSEA. CDR3 length: 12 residues. Note on this clonotype: Its specificity is not known.

This receptor was identified in a woman aged 18-29 years in good health. J is TRBJ1-1 and V is TRBV29-1; a possible D gene is TRBD1 (6 bases). Sequencing was done on a sample of blood. The CDR3: CSAATGSTEAFF. CDR3 coding DNA: TGCAGCGCCGCCACAGGGTCCACTGAAGCTTTCTTT.